The 20 T cell receptor beta chains given below trace back to one sample, sequenced in a study of T cell responses to AZD1222 COVID-19 vaccine. TCRdb's copy holds only in-frame clones and misses some; the assay was immunoSEQ multiplex PCR. Of approximately 100,000 clones in the sample, over 75% were seen once. Material: peripheral blood, obtained 28 days after the second AZD1222 dose. The origin of the receptors is an adult who received the AZD1222 COVID-19 vaccine.

The chain is built from TRBV5-8 and TRBJ2-3, with 9 bases aligning to TRBD1. Germline CDR1 and CDR2: SGHTS and YDEGEE. The junction had 1 base not matched to a gene; V was cut back by 2 bases and J by 3 bases. This CDR3 is 14 amino acids long. The CDR3 here is CASSFDRGTDTQYF. As DNA, the CDR3 is TGTGCCAGCAGCTTCGACAGGGGGACAGATACGCAGTATTTT.

The chain couples TRBV7-9 to TRBJ2-2; no firm D call. This CDR3 spans 16 amino acids. The germline gives CDR1 SEHNR, CDR2 FQNEAQ (reference sequence). V gave up 7 bases and J gave up 1 base, with 16 bases separating them. Written as DNA, the CDR3 is TGTGCCAGCAATAACCGGTTACCCATGAACACCGGGGAGCTGTTTTTT. Protein product: CASNNRLPMNTGELFF. Filled out from reference TRBV7-9 and TRBJ2-2, the complete variable domain reads DTGVSQNPRHKITKRGQNVTFRCDPISEHNRLYWYRQTLGQGPEFLTYFQNEAQLEKSRLLSDRFSAERPKGSFSTLEIQRTEQGDSAMYLCASNNRLPMNTGELFFGEGSRLTVL.

This chain connects TRBV19 to TRBJ1-2; the D gene is possibly TRBD1 (6 bases). The germline CDR1 and CDR2 sequences are LNHDA and SQIVND (reference sequence). V lost 2 bases and J lost 6, with 19 bases in between. The CDR3 has 16 residues. Written as DNA, the CDR3 is TGTGCCAGTAGTATATTGGGGGGCGCTTACCCTGATGGCTACACCTTC. This encodes CASSILGGAYPDGYTF.

This clone is a singleton in its sample. V and J are TRBV10-1 and TRBJ1-6; a weak D match, TRBD1 (6 bases). This CDR3 has 13 amino acids. Germline V gene sequence: CDR1 WNHNN, CDR2 SYGVQD (reference sequence). V dropped 11 bases and J dropped 8 bases, with 16 bases sitting between them. CDR3 coding DNA: TGCGCCGGAAATCGACAGGATCATTCACCCCTCCACTTT. Translating it yields CAGNRQDHSPLHF.

The chain uses TRBV5-1 and TRBJ1-4; 7 bases line up with TRBD1. V trimming: 4 bases; J trimming: 5 bases; junction bases outside the gene matches: 11. Germline V gene data show CDR1 as SGHRS and CDR2 as YFSETQ. The CDR3 totals 16 residues. CDR3 bases: TGCGCCAGCAGCCCGGGCGACAGGGAGGGAAATGAAAAACTGTTTTTT. Its translation is CASSPGDREGNEKLFF.

CDR3 DNA sequence: TGTGCCAGCAGCTTAGGGACGGGTGAAGCTTTCTTT. Protein sequence: CASSLGTGEAFF. The rearrangement joins TRBV7-9 to TRBJ1-1; no reliable D call. The germline V gene encodes CDR1 SEHNR and CDR2 FQNEAQ (reference sequence). V lost 1 base and J lost 7, with 7 bases in between. The CDR3 spans 12 residues. Using reference TRBV7-9 and TRBJ1-1 for the parts outside the CDR3, the full variable domain is DTGVSQNPRHKITKRGQNVTFRCDPISEHNRLYWYRQTLGQGPEFLTYFQNEAQLEKSRLLSDRFSAERPKGSFSTLEIQRTEQGDSAMYLCASSLGTGEAFFGQGTRLTVV.

The rearrangement links TRBV18 to TRBJ2-7, with a weak D call TRBD1 (6 bases). V dropped 5 bases and J dropped 3 bases, with 11 bases sitting between them. Germline V lookup: CDR1 KGHSH, CDR2 LQKENI. The CDR3 is 13 residues long. In DNA, the CDR3 is TGTGCCAGCTCAAATCAGGGGAGCTACGAGCAGTACTTC. Protein: CASSNQGSYEQYF.

The CDR3 DNA sequence: TGTGCCAGCAGTTTTACTGGGGCCAACGTCCTGACTTTC. Translating gives CASSFTGANVLTF. The chain carries TRBV27 and TRBJ2-6; no reliable D call. This CDR3 is 13 amino acids long. CDR1 and CDR2 from the germline V gene are MNHEY and SMNVEV (reference sequence). The ends were cut back, 3 bases at V and 2 bases at J, with 2 bases in the middle.

The chain joins TRBV7-6 to TRBJ2-3; 9 nucleotides align to TRBD1. This CDR3 spans 15 amino acids. Germline lookup yields CDR1 SGHVS and CDR2 FNYEAQ. Trimming removed 5 bases from V and 4 bases from J; junction bases left unmatched: 7. The CDR3 DNA reads as TGTGCCAGCAGCCTATGGACAGGGGAAGCAGATACGCAGTATTTT. Protein product: CASSLWTGEADTQYF.

The chain is built from TRBV19 and TRBJ1-5; D ambiguous. Germline V gene sequence: CDR1 LNHDA, CDR2 SQIVND (reference sequence). This CDR3 comprises 16 residues. Trimming removed 0 bases from V and 4 bases from J, with 13 bases in between. The CDR3 loop is CASSIDSGGRNQPQHF. The CDR3 bases are TGTGCCAGTAGTATAGATTCTGGAGGAAGGAATCAGCCCCAGCATTTT. The complete variable domain, with remaining parts taken from reference TRBV19 and TRBJ1-5, reads DGGITQSPKYLFRKEGQNVTLSCEQNLNHDAMYWYRQDPGQGLRLIYYSQIVNDFQKGDIAEGYSVSREKKESFPLTVTSAQKNPTAFYLCASSIDSGGRNQPQHFGDGTRLSIL.

A single count supports this clone. The V and J genes are TRBV25-1 and TRBJ2-2; either TRBD1 or TRBD2 may supply D (5 bases each). Germline values: CDR1 MGHDK, CDR2 SYGVNS. The CDR3 is 15 residues long. Deletions cut 5 bases from V and 3 bases from J, with 13 bases between. Here the CDR3 reads CASSRQGDYTGELFF. CDR3 nucleotides: TGTGCCAGCAGTCGGCAGGGAGATTACACCGGGGAGCTGTTTTTT. Filled out from reference TRBV25-1 and TRBJ2-2, the complete variable domain reads EADIYQTPRYLVIGTGKKITLECSQTMGHDKMYWYQQDPGMELHLIHYSYGVNSTEKGDLSSESTVSRIRTEHFPLTLESARPSHTSQYLCASSRQGDYTGELFFGEGSRLTVL.

V gene TRBV19 combines with J gene TRBJ2-7; D perhaps matches TRBD2 (6 bases). CDR3 length: 15 amino acids. Trimming pared 6 bases from V and 3 bases from J, leaving 18 bases between. Germline assignment: CDR1 LNHDA and CDR2 SQIVND (reference sequence). In nucleotides, the CDR3 is TGTGCCAGTAGCCTTGGCGGGGACGTAGTCTACGAGCAGTACTTC. It specifies CASSLGGDVVYEQYF.

The chain is built from TRBV6-1 and TRBJ2-1, with 11 bases lining up with TRBD2. Germline V gene lookup returns CDR1 MNHNS and CDR2 SASEGT. This CDR3 has 16 residues. Trimming removed 4 bases from V and 7 bases from J; junction bases left unmatched: 9. Written as DNA, the CDR3 is TGTGCCAGCAGTGTCCAACTAGCGGGGGCTGGAAATGAGCAGTTCTTC. Amino acid sequence: CASSVQLAGAGNEQFF.

The chain combines TRBV7-2 with TRBJ2-1; TRBD2 matches at 8 bases. The junction had 13 bases not matched to a gene; V was cut back by 4 bases and J by 8 bases. This CDR3 spans 16 amino acids. Germline lookup yields CDR1 SGHTA and CDR2 FQGNSA. The CDR3: CASSSVRAGGGYEQFF. The CDR3, as DNA: TGTGCCAGCAGCTCCGTACGGGCGGGAGGAGGCTATGAGCAGTTCTTC.

This chain connects TRBV4-3 to TRBJ2-7; 11 nucleotides align to TRBD1. CDR1 is LGHNA and CDR2 is YSLEER in the germline V gene. V lost 1 base, J lost 7 bases, and 9 bases stayed unmatched. The CDR3 is 16 residues long. The CDR3 region is CASSQGVGQGAREQYF. As DNA, the CDR3 is TGCGCCAGCAGCCAAGGTGTCGGACAGGGGGCTAGGGAGCAGTACTTC.

This chain uses TRBV29-1 with TRBJ1-6; 7 bases map to TRBD1. Germline-derived CDR1 and CDR2 are SQVTM and ANQGSEA. Germline trimming cut 6 bases from V and 6 bases from J; bases unmatched to any gene: 5. The CDR3 covers 13 residues. CDR3 in amino acids: CSVLSGGNSPLHF. The CDR3 nucleotides read TGCAGCGTCCTCTCAGGGGGTAATTCACCCCTCCACTTT.

This clone was seen a single time. The chain has TRBV27 and TRBJ2-7; 9 bases agree with TRBD2. Losses at the gene ends were 1 base for V and 4 bases for J; bases not matched to a gene: 17. Germline values: CDR1 MNHEY, CDR2 SMNVEV (reference sequence). CDR3 length: 19 residues. The CDR3 loop reads CASSLWGLRATSGFYEQYF. The CDR3 DNA reads as TGTGCCAGCAGTTTATGGGGGCTCAGGGCGACTAGCGGATTTTACGAGCAGTACTTC.

This clone was found a few times. The J gene is TRBJ1-2, the V gene TRBV6-5; D gene unclear. There are 15 residues in the CDR3. Germline V gene data show CDR1 as MNHEY and CDR2 as SVGAGI. Trimming removed 0 bases at V and 4 bases at J, with 12 bases between. Here the CDR3 reads CASSYSRTESYGYTF. The CDR3 DNA is TGTGCCAGCAGTTACTCCCGGACGGAGAGCTATGGCTACACCTTC.

J is TRBJ2-7 and V is TRBV7-9, with D hard to call. Germline V gene lookup returns CDR1 SEHNR and CDR2 FQNEAQ (reference sequence). Trimming took 4 bases from V and 4 from J, leaving 8 bases between them. This CDR3 contains 12 residues. The chain's CDR3 is CASSYGTYEQYF. CDR3 DNA: TGTGCCAGCAGCTATGGAACTTACGAGCAGTACTTC.

The chain uses TRBV18 and TRBJ1-2; the D is unclear. Trimming removed 3 bases from V and 5 bases from J, with 10 bases in between. CDR3 length: 13 amino acids. Germline V CDR1 and CDR2: KGHSH, LQKENI. The CDR3 DNA is TGTGCCAGCTCACCTGTCAGCGAATATGGCTACACCTTC. Residues: CASSPVSEYGYTF.